What follows describes a single T cell receptor beta chain. The assay was immunoSEQ multiplex PCR, and TCRdb's table has in-frame clones only and misses some. The sample includes 55,000 or so clones, about three quarters of them seen just once. Followed longitudinally, the Seattle patients had been enrolled during active infection. Germline CDR1 reads LNHDA; CDR2 reads SQIVND (reference sequence). After removal of 7 bases from V and 3 bases from J, the junction contained 12 bases not matched to a gene. The CDR3 is made up of 16 amino acids. This specimen belongs to a study of blood T cell repertoires in COVID-19.

The sample was peripheral blood. This chain links TRBV19 with TRBJ2-4; 7 positions match TRBD2. The sequence was obtained from a man aged 30 to 39 with COVID-19, enrolled during active disease. This CDR3 reads CASMGGDVGGKNIQYF. For the CDR3, the DNA is TGTGCCAGTATGGGAGGGGACGTGGGCGGCAAAAACATTCAGTACTTC.